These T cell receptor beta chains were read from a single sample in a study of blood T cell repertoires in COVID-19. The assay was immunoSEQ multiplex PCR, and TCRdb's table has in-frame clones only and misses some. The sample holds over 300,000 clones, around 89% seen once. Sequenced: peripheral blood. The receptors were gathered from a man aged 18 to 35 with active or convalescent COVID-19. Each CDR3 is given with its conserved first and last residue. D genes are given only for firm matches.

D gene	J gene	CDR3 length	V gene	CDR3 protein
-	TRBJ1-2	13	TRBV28	CASRAGAGYGYTF
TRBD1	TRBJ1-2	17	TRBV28	CASSSPGQGELYYGYTF
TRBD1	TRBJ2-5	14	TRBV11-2	CASSQGQGVETQYF
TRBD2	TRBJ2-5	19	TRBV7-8	CASSQGLAGGIAYQETQYF
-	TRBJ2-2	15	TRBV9	CASSPQLGGTGELFF
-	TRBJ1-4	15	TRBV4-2	CASSQDPATNEKLFF
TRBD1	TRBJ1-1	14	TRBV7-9	CALADRGVNTEAFF
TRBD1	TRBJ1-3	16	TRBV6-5	CASSYGGQGGGNTIYF
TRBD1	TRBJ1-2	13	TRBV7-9	CASEGAPDYGYTF
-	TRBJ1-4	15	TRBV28	CASTSSGSTMKGLFF
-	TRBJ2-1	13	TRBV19	CASSPNSYNEQFF
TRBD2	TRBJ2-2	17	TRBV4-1	CASSPKGTSGNTGELFF
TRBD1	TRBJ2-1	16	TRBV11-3	CASSLGRQGSLDEQFF
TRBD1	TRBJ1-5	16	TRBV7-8	CASSSSQGVKNQPQHF
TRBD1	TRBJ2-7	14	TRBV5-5	CASSYGQGANEQYF
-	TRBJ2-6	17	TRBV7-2	CASSLEGRASGANVLTF
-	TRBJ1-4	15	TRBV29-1	CSVEDQGILREKLFF
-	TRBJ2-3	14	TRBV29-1	CSVEGGRPADTQYF
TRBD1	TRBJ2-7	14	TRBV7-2	CASRGDRDAYEQYF
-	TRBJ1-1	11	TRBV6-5	CASGLTGGSFF
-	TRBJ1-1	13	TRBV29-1	CSATQQLNTEAFF
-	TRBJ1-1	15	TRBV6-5	CASSYSGRRNTEAFF
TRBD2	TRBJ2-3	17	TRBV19	CASSPSSGGSGGDTQYF
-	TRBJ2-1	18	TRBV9	CASSVASEQTRKYNEQFF
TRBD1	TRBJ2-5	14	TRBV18	CASAETGFQETQYF
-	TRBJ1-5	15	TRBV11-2	CASSAEGHENQPQHF
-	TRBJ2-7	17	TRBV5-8	CASSLVYPGPNTYEQYF
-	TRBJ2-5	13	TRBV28	CASSTGSQETQYF
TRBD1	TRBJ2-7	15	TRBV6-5	CASSPRDSNYYEQYF